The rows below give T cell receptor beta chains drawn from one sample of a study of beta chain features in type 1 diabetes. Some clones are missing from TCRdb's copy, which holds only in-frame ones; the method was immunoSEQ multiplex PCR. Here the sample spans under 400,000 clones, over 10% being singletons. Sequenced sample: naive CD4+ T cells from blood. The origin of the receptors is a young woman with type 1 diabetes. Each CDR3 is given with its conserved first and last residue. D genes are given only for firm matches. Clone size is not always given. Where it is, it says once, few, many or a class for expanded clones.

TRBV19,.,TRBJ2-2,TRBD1,CASRVRGREYTGELFF,TGTGCCAGTAGGGTCAGGGGGCGCGAGTACACCGGGGAGCTGTTTTTT
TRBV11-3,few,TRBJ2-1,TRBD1,CASSLDGQGWGDEQFF,TGTGCCAGCAGCTTAGACGGACAGGGTTGGGGGGATGAGCAGTTCTTC
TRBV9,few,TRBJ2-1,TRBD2,CASTGGAGAYNEQFF,TGTGCCAGCACGGGAGGGGCAGGGGCGTACAATGAGCAGTTCTTC
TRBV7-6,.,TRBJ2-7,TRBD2,CASSPGLAGGYEQYF,TGTGCCAGCAGCCCCGGACTAGCGGGAGGCTACGAGCAGTACTTC
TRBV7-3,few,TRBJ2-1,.,CASSRAAVNEQFF,TGTGCCAGTTCCCGTGCGGCAGTGAATGAGCAGTTCTTC
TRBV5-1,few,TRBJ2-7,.,CASSDLTHGVGEQYF,TGCGCCAGCAGCGACCTGACCCACGGGGTAGGCGAGCAGTACTTC
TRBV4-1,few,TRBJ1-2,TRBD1,CASSPLTGTGSDGYTF,TGCGCCAGCAGCCCCTTAACCGGGACAGGGTCTGATGGCTACACCTTC
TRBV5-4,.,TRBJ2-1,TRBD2,CASSLRLAASSYNEQFF,TGTGCCAGCAGCTTGCGGCTAGCGGCGAGCTCCTACAATGAGCAGTTCTTC
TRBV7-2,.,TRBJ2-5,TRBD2,CASTGVLASETQYF,TGTGCCAGCACCGGGGTACTAGCGTCAGAGACCCAGTACTTC
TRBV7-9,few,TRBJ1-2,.,CASSLATGPGGYTF,TGTGCCAGCAGCTTAGCTACAGGGCCGGGTGGCTACACCTTC
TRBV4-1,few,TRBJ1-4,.,CASSQDERVPNEKLFF,TGCGCCAGCAGCCAAGATGAGAGGGTTCCTAATGAAAAACTGTTTTTT
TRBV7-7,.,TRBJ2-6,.,CASSLGGVVSGANVLTF,TGTGCTAGCAGCTTAGGGGGAGTGGTATCTGGGGCCAACGTCCTGACTTTC
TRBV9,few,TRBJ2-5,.,CASSVLGLAFMGETQYF,TGTGCCAGCAGCGTCCTAGGCCTAGCGTTCATGGGAGAGACCCAGTACTTC
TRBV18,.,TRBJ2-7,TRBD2,CASRDSGSGEQYF,TGTGCCAGTCGAGATAGCGGGAGCGGCGAGCAGTACTTC
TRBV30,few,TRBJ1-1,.,CAWSVIVLTEAFF,TGTGCCTGGAGTGTAATAGTGCTCACTGAAGCTTTCTTT
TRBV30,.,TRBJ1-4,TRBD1,CAWTSEGAATNEKLFF,TGTGCCTGGACTTCGGAGGGGGCTGCAACTAATGAAAAACTGTTTTTT
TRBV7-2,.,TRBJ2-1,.,CASSLTGSYNEQFF,TGTGCCAGCAGCTTAACCGGGTCCTACAATGAGCAGTTCTTC
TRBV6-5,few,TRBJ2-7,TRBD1,CASSYPRTGSNEQYF,TGTGCCAGCAGTTATCCTCGGACAGGGTCCAACGAGCAGTACTTC
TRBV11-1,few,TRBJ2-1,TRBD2,CASSPSGRRQFF,TGTGCCAGCAGCCCGAGCGGGAGGCGGCAGTTCTTC
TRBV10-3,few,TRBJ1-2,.,CAISVEGGRDGYTF,TGTGCCATCAGTGTCGAAGGAGGAAGGGATGGCTACACCTTC
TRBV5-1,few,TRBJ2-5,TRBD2,CASSFPGGQETQYF,TGCGCCAGCAGCTTCCCCGGGGGGCAAGAGACCCAGTACTTC
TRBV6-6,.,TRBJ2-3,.,CASSSNTDTQYF,TGTGCCAGCAGTTCTAACACAGATACGCAGTATTTT
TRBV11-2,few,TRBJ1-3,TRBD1,CASSSRQGGNTIYF,TGTGCCAGCAGCTCCAGACAGGGGGGAAACACCATATATTTT
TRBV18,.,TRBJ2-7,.,CASSPADREAYEQYF,TGTGCCAGCTCACCTGCTGACAGAGAAGCCTACGAGCAGTACTTC
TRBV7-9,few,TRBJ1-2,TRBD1,CASSFRQGLNYGYTF,TGTGCCAGCAGCTTCAGACAGGGGTTAAACTATGGCTACACCTTC
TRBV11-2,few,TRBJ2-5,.,CASSLELAVETQYF,TGTGCCAGCAGCTTAGAGTTGGCGGTGGAGACCCAGTACTTC
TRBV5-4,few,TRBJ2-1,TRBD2,CASSPPSGADNEQFF,TGTGCCAGCAGCCCGCCTAGCGGGGCTGACAATGAGCAGTTCTTC
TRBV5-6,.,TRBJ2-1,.,CASSWGEDNEQFF,TGTGCCAGCAGCTGGGGCGAAGACAATGAGCAGTTCTTC
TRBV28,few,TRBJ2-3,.,CASISSGRPTDTQYF,TGTGCCAGCATAAGTAGCGGAAGACCCACAGATACGCAGTATTTT
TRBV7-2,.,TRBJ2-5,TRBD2,CASSQPHWEGGYF,TGTGCCAGCAGCCAGCCTCACTGGGAGGGTGGATACTTC